The T cell receptor beta chain under discussion was sequenced for a study of T-cell memory formation after mild COVID-19. Study outcomes and limitations: Shrinking CD4+ clones were chiefly CM and EM; CD8+ ones were chiefly EMRA. That cross-reactive memory joined was suggested by some responding clones appearing in pre-infection memory. Clones that contracted from day 15 to 85 were balanced CD4/CD8, while later expanders leaned CD4+.

TCR alpha and TCR beta cDNA libraries with sample barcodes and UMIs came from 5'RACE using constant-segment primers. TCRdb analysed the 5' RACE reads with MiXCR anew, one entry per CDR3 protein. The sample includes approximately 65,000 distinct CDR3 sequences, 16% of them seen just once. In its sample, this clonotype was seen many times. Its antigen is unidentified. The length of the CDR3 is 14 residues. Trimming removed 5 bases at V and 12 bases at J, with 20 bases between. This chain links TRBV12-3 or TRBV12-4 with TRBJ2-1; possible D gene TRBD1, 6 bases. Sequencing was done on a sample of PBMCs or a T cell subset sorted from them (not recorded which). This TCR was recovered from an adult woman who had mild COVID-19 (a few samples of this study predate the infection). Cell type and time point are not known. CDR3 nucleotide sequence: TGTGCCAGCAGTCCTCTACGGCGGTTACAGGGGCAGTTCTTC. Translated, it gives CASSPLRRLQGQFF.